A single sample is the source of the 2 T cell receptor beta chains below, sequenced in a study of cytomegalovirus exposure and HLA in healthy donors. 13 Jbeta primers and 60 Vbeta primers were used for the PCR. Here immunoSEQ multiplex PCR was the method, and the copy in TCRdb shows in-frame clones only, minus some. The data contain about 160,000 clones, around 73% of them singletons. Sequenced input: PBMCs. These TCRs come from a male donor in good health and CMV-seronegative.

This clone appeared a few times. J is TRBJ2-1 and V is TRBV9; the D gene is possibly TRBD1 (5 bases). The V end was cut by 2 bases, the J end by 2 bases, with 11 bases between. This CDR3 is 15 amino acids long. Germline-derived CDR1 and CDR2 are SGDLS and YYNGEE. The CDR3 region is CASSVLPDTYNEQFF. The CDR3 DNA reads as TGTGCCAGCAGCGTCCTGCCGGACACCTACAATGAGCAGTTCTTC.

In its sample, this clone was seen a few times. The J gene is TRBJ1-6, the V gene TRBV5-1, with D tentatively TRBD1 (6 bases). The V end lost 7 bases, the J end lost 7 bases, and 15 bases lay between the germline ends. Germline-derived CDR1 and CDR2 are SGHRS and YFSETQ. The CDR3 contains 14 residues. In nucleotides, the CDR3 is TGCGCCAGCGCAACGGGACACATGAATTCACCCCTCCACTTT. Translating it yields CASATGHMNSPLHF.